Below are 5 T cell receptor beta chains sequenced from a single sample in a study of regulatory T cells in long-lasting Graves disease (dated by TCRdb to 2020 to 2022). Reading the label with the study, this specimen's time point is: newly diagnosed GD, antithyroid drugs for less than 3 months. For both TCR sequencing and RNA sequencing, RNA was extracted from PBMCs in TRIzol. The library came from multiplex PCR. Sequenced using an Illumina HiSeq 4000. CDR3 regions were amplified by Arm-PCR with iRepertoire HTBI primers to construct TCR beta libraries. Using fastp at Q25 and MiXCR, TCRdb reprocessed the public reads and kept productive beta chains. Here each entry gathers all rows of one CDR3 protein and keeps the most common genes and DNA. The sample contains hundreds of thousands of distinct CDR3 sequences, roughly a sixth of them found a single time. The leading ten clones occupy about 25% of the sample.

These data were also reused for a study on T cells in Graves' hyperthyroidism and ophthalmopathy.

This material consisted of peripheral blood mononuclear cells (PBMCs), taken at new diagnosis, from a patient treated with antithyroid drugs. These receptors all come from a woman aged 35-60 years with Graves disease. Donor details come from another sample of the same person, matched by shared clones.

The rearrangement uses TRBV3-1 and TRBJ2-5; the match to TRBD2 covers 9 bases. The CDR3 contains 16 residues. The ends lost 1 base at V and 5 bases at J; junction bases unmatched: 8. The V gene's germline CDR1 is LGHDT and CDR2 YNNKEL (reference sequence). The CDR3 DNA follows: TGTGCCAGCAGCCAAGGTGCGGGACTAGCTGGTGAGACCCAGTACTTC. Translating gives CASSQGAGLAGETQYF.

The sample holds many counts of this clonotype. The chain is built from TRBV15 and TRBJ1-5; no definite D call. Germline V gene lookup returns CDR1 LNHNV and CDR2 YYDKDF (reference sequence). The CDR3 totals 15 residues. V gave up 5 bases and J gave up 6 bases, with 17 bases separating them. The CDR3 DNA reads as TGTGCCACCAGCGCCCAACTCGTAGGTATTCAGCCCCAGCATTTT. It specifies CATSAQLVGIQPQHF.

The rearrangement uses TRBV24-1 and TRBJ1-4, with TRBD1 matching over 10 bases. Germline values: CDR1 KGHDR, CDR2 SFDVKD. CDR3 length: 15 residues. V gave up 3 bases and J gave up 8 bases; unmatched junction bases: 5. CDR3 in amino acids: CATSDGTGVLEKLFF. CDR3 in DNA: TGTGCCACCAGTGATGGGACAGGGGTGTTGGAAAAACTGTTTTTT.

This clonotype was recorded many times. The rearrangement links TRBV19 to TRBJ1-5; TRBD1 might be the D (5 bases). Germline V gene lookup returns CDR1 LNHDA and CDR2 SQIVND (reference sequence). Between the trimmed V and J ends, which lost 4 bases and 2 bases, there was a span of 12 bases. The CDR3 has 15 residues. CDR3: CASSNAGGGNQPQHF. The CDR3 bases are TGTGCCAGTAGTAACGCTGGGGGGGGCAATCAGCCCCAGCATTTT.

The chain employs TRBV28 and TRBJ2-7; TRBD1 matches 10 bases. This CDR3 region has 16 residues. The germline V gene has CDR1 MDHEN and CDR2 SYDVKM. V gave up 4 bases and J gave up 5 bases; unmatched junction bases: 11. The CDR3 DNA reads as TGTGCCAGCAGTTACCTCGGGACAGGGGCCGGTAACGAGCAGTACTTC. This codes for CASSYLGTGAGNEQYF.